The clone carrying this T cell receptor (beta chain) showed up just a few times. This specimen comes from a study of T cell repertoires in cytomegalovirus infection. TCRdb reanalysed the reads using MiXCR and keeps one entry per CDR3 protein. In the table there are approximately 500,000 distinct CDR3 sequences, approximately 15% of which are singletons. V shed 3 bases and J shed 5 bases, with 16 bases lying between them. The CDR3 consists of 15 residues. Germline values: CDR1 MNHEY, CDR2 SMNVEV (reference sequence). Sequences were obtained from CD8+ T cells from PBMCs. The V call is TRBV27, the J call TRBJ2-5, with a tentative D call TRBD2 (5 bases). The TCR originated in a human donor in good health (CMV status not recorded). Some clones in this sample may be carry-over from other donors' samples. CDR3 sequence: CASSLRMRAMETQYF. As DNA, the CDR3 is TGTGCCAGCAGTTTGAGAATGAGGGCGATGGAGACCCAGTACTTC.